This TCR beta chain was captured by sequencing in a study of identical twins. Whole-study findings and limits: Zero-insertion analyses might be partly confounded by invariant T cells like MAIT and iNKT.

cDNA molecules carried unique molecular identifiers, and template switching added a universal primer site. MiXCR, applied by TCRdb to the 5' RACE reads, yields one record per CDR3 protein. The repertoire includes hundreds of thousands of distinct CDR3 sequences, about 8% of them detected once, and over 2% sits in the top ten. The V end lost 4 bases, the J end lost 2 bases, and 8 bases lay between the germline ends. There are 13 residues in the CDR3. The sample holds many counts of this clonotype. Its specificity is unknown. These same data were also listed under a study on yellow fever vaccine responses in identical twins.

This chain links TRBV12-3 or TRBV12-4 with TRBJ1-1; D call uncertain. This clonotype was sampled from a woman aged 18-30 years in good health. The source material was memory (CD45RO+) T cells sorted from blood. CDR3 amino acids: CASSYLTNTEAFF. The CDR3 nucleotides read TGTGCCAGCAGTTACTTGACCAACACTGAAGCTTTCTTT.